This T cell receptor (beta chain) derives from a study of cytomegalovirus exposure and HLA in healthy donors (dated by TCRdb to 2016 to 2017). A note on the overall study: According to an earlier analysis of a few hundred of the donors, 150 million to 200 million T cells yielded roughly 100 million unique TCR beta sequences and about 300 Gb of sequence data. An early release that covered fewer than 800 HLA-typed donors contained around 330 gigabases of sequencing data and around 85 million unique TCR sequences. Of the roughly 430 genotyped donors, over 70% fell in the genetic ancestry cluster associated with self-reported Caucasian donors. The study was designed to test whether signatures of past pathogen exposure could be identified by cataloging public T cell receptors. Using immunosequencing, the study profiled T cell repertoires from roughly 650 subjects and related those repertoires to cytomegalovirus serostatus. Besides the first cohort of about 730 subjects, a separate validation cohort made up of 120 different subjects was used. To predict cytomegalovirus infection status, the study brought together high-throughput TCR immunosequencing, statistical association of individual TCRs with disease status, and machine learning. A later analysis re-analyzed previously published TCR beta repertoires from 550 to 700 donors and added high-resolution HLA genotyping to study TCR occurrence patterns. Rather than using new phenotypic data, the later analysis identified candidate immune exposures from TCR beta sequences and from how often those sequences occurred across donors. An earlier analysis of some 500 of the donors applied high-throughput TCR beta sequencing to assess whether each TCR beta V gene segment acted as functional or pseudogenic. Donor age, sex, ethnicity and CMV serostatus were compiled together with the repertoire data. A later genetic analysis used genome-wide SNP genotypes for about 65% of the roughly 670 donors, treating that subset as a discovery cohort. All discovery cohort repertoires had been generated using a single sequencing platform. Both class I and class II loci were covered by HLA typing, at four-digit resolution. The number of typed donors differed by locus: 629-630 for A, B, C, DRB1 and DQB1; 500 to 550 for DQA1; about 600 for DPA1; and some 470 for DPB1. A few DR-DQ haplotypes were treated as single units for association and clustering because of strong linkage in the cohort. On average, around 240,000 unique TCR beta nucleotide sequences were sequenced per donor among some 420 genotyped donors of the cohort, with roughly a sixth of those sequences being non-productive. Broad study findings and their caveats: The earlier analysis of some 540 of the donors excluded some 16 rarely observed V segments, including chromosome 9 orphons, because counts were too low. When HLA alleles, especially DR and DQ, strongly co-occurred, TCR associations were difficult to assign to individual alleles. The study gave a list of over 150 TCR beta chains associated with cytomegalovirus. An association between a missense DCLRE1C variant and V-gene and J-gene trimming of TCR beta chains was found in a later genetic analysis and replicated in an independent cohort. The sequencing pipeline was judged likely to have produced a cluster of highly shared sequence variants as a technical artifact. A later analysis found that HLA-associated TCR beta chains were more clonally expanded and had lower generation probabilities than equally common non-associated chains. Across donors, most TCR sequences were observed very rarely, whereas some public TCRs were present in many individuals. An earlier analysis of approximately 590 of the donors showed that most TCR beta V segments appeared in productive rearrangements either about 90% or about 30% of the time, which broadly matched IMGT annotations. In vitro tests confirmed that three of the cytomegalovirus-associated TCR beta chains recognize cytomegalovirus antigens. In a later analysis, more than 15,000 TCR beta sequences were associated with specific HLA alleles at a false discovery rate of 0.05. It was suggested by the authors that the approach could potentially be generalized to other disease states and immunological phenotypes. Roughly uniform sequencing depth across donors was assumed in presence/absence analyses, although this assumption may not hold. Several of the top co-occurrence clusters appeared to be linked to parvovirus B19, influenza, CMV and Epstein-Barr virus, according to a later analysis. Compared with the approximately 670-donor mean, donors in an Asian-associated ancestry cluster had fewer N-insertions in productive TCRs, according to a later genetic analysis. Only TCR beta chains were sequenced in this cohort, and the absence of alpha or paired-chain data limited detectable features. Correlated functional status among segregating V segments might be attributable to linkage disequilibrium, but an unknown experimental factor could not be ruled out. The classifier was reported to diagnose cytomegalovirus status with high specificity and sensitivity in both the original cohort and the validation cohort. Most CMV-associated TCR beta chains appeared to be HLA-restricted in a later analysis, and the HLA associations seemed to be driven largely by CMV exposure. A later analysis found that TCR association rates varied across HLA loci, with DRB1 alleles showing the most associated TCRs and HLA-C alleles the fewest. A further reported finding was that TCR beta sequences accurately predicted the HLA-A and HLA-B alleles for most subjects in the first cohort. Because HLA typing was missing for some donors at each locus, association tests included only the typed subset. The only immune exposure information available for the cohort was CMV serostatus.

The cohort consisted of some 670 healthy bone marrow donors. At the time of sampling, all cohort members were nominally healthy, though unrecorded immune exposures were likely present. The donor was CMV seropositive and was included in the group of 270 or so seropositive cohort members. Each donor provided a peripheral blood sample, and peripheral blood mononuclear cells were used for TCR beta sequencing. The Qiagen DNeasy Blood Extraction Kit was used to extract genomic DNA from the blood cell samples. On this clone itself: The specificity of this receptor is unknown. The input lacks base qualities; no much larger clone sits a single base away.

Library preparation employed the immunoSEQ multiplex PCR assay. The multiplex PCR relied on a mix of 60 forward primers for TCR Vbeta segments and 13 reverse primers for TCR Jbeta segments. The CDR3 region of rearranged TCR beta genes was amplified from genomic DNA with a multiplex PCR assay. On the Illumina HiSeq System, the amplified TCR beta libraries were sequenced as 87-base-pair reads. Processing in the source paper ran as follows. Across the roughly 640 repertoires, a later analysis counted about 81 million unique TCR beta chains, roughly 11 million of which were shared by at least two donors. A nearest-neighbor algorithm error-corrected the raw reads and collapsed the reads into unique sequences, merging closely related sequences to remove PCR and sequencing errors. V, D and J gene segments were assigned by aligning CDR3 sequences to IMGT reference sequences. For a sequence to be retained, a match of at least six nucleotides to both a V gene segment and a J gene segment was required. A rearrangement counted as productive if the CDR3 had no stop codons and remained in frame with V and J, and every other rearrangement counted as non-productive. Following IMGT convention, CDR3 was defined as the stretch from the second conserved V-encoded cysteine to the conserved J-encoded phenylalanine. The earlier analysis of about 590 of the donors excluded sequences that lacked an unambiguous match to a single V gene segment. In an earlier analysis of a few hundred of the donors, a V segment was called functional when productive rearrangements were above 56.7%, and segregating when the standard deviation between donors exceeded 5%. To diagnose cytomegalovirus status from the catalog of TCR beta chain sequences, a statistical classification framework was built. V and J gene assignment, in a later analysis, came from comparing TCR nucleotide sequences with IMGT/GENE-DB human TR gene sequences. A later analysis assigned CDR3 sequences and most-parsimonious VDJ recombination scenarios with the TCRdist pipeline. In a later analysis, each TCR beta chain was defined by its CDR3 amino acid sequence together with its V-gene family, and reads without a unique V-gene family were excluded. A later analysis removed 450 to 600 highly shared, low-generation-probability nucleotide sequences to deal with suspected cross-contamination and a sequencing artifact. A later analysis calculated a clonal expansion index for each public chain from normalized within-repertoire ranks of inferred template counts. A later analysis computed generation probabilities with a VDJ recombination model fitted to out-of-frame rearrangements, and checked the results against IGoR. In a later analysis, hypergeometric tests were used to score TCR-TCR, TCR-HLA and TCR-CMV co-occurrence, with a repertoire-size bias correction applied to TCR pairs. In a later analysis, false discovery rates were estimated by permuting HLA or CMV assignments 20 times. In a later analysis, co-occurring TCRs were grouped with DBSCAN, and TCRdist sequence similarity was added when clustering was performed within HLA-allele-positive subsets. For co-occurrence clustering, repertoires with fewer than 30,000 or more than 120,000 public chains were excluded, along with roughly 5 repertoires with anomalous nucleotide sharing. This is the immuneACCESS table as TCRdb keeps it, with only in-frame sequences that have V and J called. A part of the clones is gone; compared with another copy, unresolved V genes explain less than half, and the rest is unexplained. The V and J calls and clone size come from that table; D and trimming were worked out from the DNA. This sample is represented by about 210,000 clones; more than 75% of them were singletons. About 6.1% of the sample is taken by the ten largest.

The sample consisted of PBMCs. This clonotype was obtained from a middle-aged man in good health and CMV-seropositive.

The CDR3 reads CASSPGTGDEKLFF. The nucleotides read TGTGCCAGCAGCCCCGGGACAGGGGATGAAAAACTGTTTTTT. The sequence is built from TRBV7-9 and TRBJ1-4, and 10 junction bases match TRBD1. As encoded in the germline V gene (reference sequence), CDR1 is SEHNR while CDR2 is FQNEAQ. The CDR3 sequence holds 14 residues, the cysteine and phenylalanine included. Solely the CDR3 DNA is kept, with 42 bases framed from the first base. V is pruned by 5 bases and J by 6 bases, leaving 3 bases of the junction without a gene match.